The 23 T cell receptor beta chains below all came from one sample that was sequenced in a study of cytomegalovirus exposure and HLA in healthy donors. Primers for the PCR totalled 60 Vbeta and 13 Jbeta. Sequencing used immunoSEQ multiplex PCR; TCRdb keeps in-frame clones, though not all of them. The table records 200,000 to 250,000 clones, 60% to 80% of them present only once. Material for sequencing was PBMCs. These receptors were obtained from a male donor in good health and CMV-seronegative.

V gene TRBV4-1 combines with J gene TRBJ1-5; tentative D call: TRBD1 (5 bases). This CDR3 contains 15 residues. V dropped 3 bases and J dropped 8 bases, with 17 bases sitting between them. Germline CDR1 is MGHRA and CDR2 is YSYEKL. CDR3 sequence: CASSQSERGLEPQHF. Here the CDR3 DNA reads TGCGCCAGCAGCCAGTCGGAAAGGGGCTTAGAGCCCCAGCATTTT.

This clone was seen once. Written as DNA, the CDR3 is TGTGCCAGCAGCTTCCAGAAGAACACTGAAGCTTTCTTT. Its protein is CASSFQKNTEAFF. The chain links TRBV7-3 to TRBJ1-1; D remains unclear. The CDR3 totals 13 residues. V shed 3 bases and J shed 1 base, with 6 bases lying between them. Germline V gene lookup returns CDR1 SGHTA and CDR2 FQGTGA.

The chain couples TRBV14 to TRBJ2-2; maybe TRBD1 (5 bases). Per the germline V gene, CDR1 is SGHDN and CDR2 is FVKESK. Trimming took off 0 bases at V and 5 bases at J, with 16 bases between the two ends. The CDR3 runs to 17 residues. CDR3 nucleotide sequence: TGTGCCAGCAGCCAAGATCCAGGGTGGGTGGAGACCGGGGAGCTGTTTTTT. Its protein product is CASSQDPGWVETGELFF.

As regards this clone: The same CDR3 arises from other DNA sequences in this sample as well. The chain couples TRBV7-9 to TRBJ2-1; 10 nucleotides align to TRBD2. V lost 0 bases and J lost 4; bases outside the gene matches: 3. From germline, CDR1 is SEHNR and CDR2 FQNEAQ (reference sequence). The CDR3 length is 16 residues. The CDR3 nucleotides read TGTGCCAGCAGCTTAGCGTTAGCGGGGGGTTACAATGAGCAGTTCTTC. Its protein product is CASSLALAGGYNEQFF. The full variable domain, completed using reference TRBV7-9 and TRBJ2-1, is DTGVSQNPRHKITKRGQNVTFRCDPISEHNRLYWYRQTLGQGPEFLTYFQNEAQLEKSRLLSDRFSAERPKGSFSTLEIQRTEQGDSAMYLCASSLALAGGYNEQFFGPGTRLTVL.

This chain joins TRBV12-2 and TRBJ2-7; the D call TRBD2 from the table was never checked on the DNA. TRBV12-2 is a documented pseudogene. The CDR3 length is 15 residues. Here the CDR3 reads CASRFPSGRCDEQYF. The CDR3 DNA reads as TGTGCAAGTCGCTTCCCTAGCGGGAGGTGCGACGAGCAGTACTTC.

The chain couples TRBV27 to TRBJ1-4; 7 bases fit TRBD1. This CDR3 contains 15 residues. The V segment lost 2 bases and the J segment 8 bases; nucleotides outside the gene matches: 8. Germline V gene sequence: CDR1 MNHEY, CDR2 SMNVEV (reference sequence). This chain's CDR3 is CASSLVRGLREKLFF. The CDR3 nucleotides read TGTGCCAGCAGTTTAGTCAGGGGGTTACGGGAAAAACTGTTTTTT.

The rearrangement joins TRBV5-1 to TRBJ1-4; 8 positions agree with TRBD1. The germline V gene has CDR1 SGHRS and CDR2 YFSETQ. V was pared by 2 bases and J by 6 bases, with 12 bases of the junction left unmatched. The CDR3 extends over 17 amino acids. The CDR3 DNA reads TGCGCCAGCAGCTTCCAGGGGGCAGGGATGGGGGATGAAAAACTGTTTTTT. It yields the protein CASSFQGAGMGDEKLFF.

This chain connects TRBV6-5 to TRBJ1-1; possible D gene TRBD1, 6 bases. V lost 2 bases to trimming and J lost 3 bases, with 13 bases between them. Germline V CDR1 and CDR2: MNHEY, SVGAGI. The CDR3 has 15 amino acids. CDR3 residues: CASSYAKQGYTEAFF. In DNA, the CDR3 is TGTGCCAGCAGTTACGCAAAACAGGGCTACACTGAAGCTTTCTTT.

The chain carries TRBV7-3 and TRBJ2-1, with TRBD2 matching over 14 bases. This CDR3 contains 15 residues. Germline-derived CDR1 and CDR2 are SGHTA and FQGTGA. V lost 5 bases and J lost 8; bases outside the gene matches: 5. The CDR3 loop reads CASSLGLAGVDEQFF. The CDR3 DNA sequence: TGTGCCAGCAGCCTGGGACTAGCGGGAGTAGATGAGCAGTTCTTC.

The V call is TRBV19, the J call TRBJ2-2, with a weak D call TRBD1 (6 bases). The V gene lost 6 bases and the J gene lost 1 base, with 12 bases spanning the gap. The CDR3 is 15 residues long. Germline CDR1 and CDR2: LNHDA and SQIVND (reference sequence). CDR3 residues: CASRAPGQNTGELFF. CDR3 nucleotides: TGTGCCAGTAGAGCTCCGGGACAGAACACCGGGGAGCTGTTTTTT.

The CDR3 sequence is CASSSGQGAPIYEQYF. CDR3 sequence (DNA): TGCGCCAGCAGCTCGGGACAGGGGGCCCCTATCTACGAGCAGTACTTC. This rearrangement joins TRBV5-1 to TRBJ2-7; 12 nucleotides align to TRBD1. Germline CDR1 is SGHRS and CDR2 is YFSETQ. The J segment lost 3 bases and the V segment lost 3 bases, leaving 7 bases of the junction unmatched. This CDR3 is 16 amino acids long.

The sample holds a few counts of this clone. The chain carries TRBV7-9 and TRBJ1-1, with 7 nucleotides matching TRBD1. Germline trimming cut 6 bases from V and 3 bases from J; bases unmatched to any gene: 10. Germline V gene lookup returns CDR1 SEHNR and CDR2 FQNEAQ (reference sequence). The length of the CDR3 is 15 residues. The CDR3 region has the DNA TGTGCCAGCAGTCGTTCGACAGGGCCTTACACTGAAGCTTTCTTT. It specifies CASSRSTGPYTEAFF.

In this sample, this clone turned up once. The chain joins TRBV5-1 to TRBJ2-3, with 8 bases fitting TRBD2. The CDR3 has 16 residues. Per the germline V gene, CDR1 is SGHRS and CDR2 is YFSETQ. The trim removed 3 bases at V and 0 bases at J, leaving 6 bases unmatched. The CDR3 protein is CASSSTSGSSTDTQYF. DNA of the CDR3: TGCGCCAGCAGCTCAACTAGCGGATCTAGCACAGATACGCAGTATTTT.

This rearrangement joins TRBV27 to TRBJ2-1; D perhaps matches TRBD2 (6 bases). The germline V gene encodes CDR1 MNHEY and CDR2 SMNVEV (reference sequence). The CDR3 sequence is 16 residues long. Trimming shortened V by 6 bases and J by 8 bases, and 23 bases separated the two germline ends. The CDR3 DNA reads TGTGCCAGCAGGGCCGGCGGGGCCACCGGCTCCTATGAGCAGTTCTTC. Residues: CASRAGGATGSYEQFF.

This chain connects TRBV6-5 to TRBJ1-1; D remains ambiguous. This CDR3 has 11 amino acids. Trimming stripped 5 bases from V and 11 bases from J, with 12 bases between. In germline, CDR1 is MNHEY, CDR2 SVGAGI. CDR3 loop: CASSEDLGAFF. Written as DNA, the CDR3 is TGTGCCAGCAGTGAGGACTTGGGGGCTTTCTTT.

In nucleotides, the CDR3 is TGTGCCAGCAGCGCGGCGGCAGCCCTAGATACGCAGTATTTT. Amino acid sequence: CASSAAAALDTQYF. The chain is built from TRBV9 and TRBJ2-3; no clear D. The germline CDR1 and CDR2 sequences are SGDLS and YYNGEE. There are 14 residues in the CDR3. The ends were cut back, 3 bases at V and 5 bases at J, with 13 bases in the middle.

This chain joins TRBV6-5 and TRBJ1-1; D is possibly TRBD1 (5 bases). The CDR3 totals 15 residues. Per the germline V gene, CDR1 is MNHEY and CDR2 is SVGAGI. Deletions cut 4 bases from V and 0 bases from J, with 12 bases between. The CDR3, as DNA: TGTGCCAGCAGTTTGTCGGCAGGGCTGAACACTGAAGCTTTCTTT. Translated: CASSLSAGLNTEAFF.

This rearrangement joins TRBV7-2 to TRBJ2-1; no firm D call. With 0 bases removed from V and 6 bases from J, the gap between germline ends came to 12 bases. This CDR3 spans 15 amino acids. From germline, CDR1 is SGHTA and CDR2 FQGNSA. The CDR3 spells CASSLAGTRSNEQFF. The CDR3 DNA follows: TGTGCCAGCAGCTTAGCGGGTACGCGGTCCAATGAGCAGTTCTTC.

The chain joins TRBV6-4 to TRBJ2-2; TRBD2 matches at 11 bases. Germline assignment: CDR1 MRHNA and CDR2 SNTAGT. This CDR3 has 15 amino acids. Trimming removed 4 bases from V and 7 bases from J; junction bases left unmatched: 5. In DNA form, the CDR3 reads TGTGCCAGCAGTGCCCTAGCGGGAGGTTTCGGGGAGCTGTTTTTT. This sequence encodes CASSALAGGFGELFF.

There are a few counts of this clone. V is TRBV7-3 and J is TRBJ1-1; D possibly corresponds to TRBD1 (5 bases). Germline CDR1 SGHTA, CDR2 FQGTGA. CDR3 length equals 13 residues. Trimming left V 11 bases short and J 1 base short, with 14 bases between. DNA of the CDR3: TGTGCCTACTACCAAGGGGCGAACACTGAAGCTTTCTTT. Protein: CAYYQGANTEAFF.

The genes are TRBV5-4 and TRBJ1-3; D not certain. Germline CDR1 is SGHNT and CDR2 is YYREEE (reference sequence). V was clipped by 0 bases and J by 1 base, with 14 bases between them. CDR3 length equals 17 residues. Here the CDR3 DNA reads TGTGCCAGCAGCTTGGAGGGAGGTTGGGGATCTGGAAACACCATATATTTT. Its protein product is CASSLEGGWGSGNTIYF.

V is TRBV30 and J is TRBJ2-1, with 10 bases that match TRBD1. The V gene's germline CDR1 is GTSNPN and CDR2 SVGIG (reference sequence). Trimming at V came to 0 bases and at J to 9 bases, leaving 8 bases not matched to a gene. CDR3 length equals 15 residues. CDR3 nucleotides: TGTGCCTGGAGTGTCCCGGACAGGGGGAAGTCTGAGCAGTTCTTC. Protein: CAWSVPDRGKSEQFF.

This chain joins TRBV28 and TRBJ2-7, with TRBD2 matching 10 bases. With 5 bases clipped from V and 8 bases from J, the junction kept 12 bases outside the gene matches. The V gene's germline CDR1 is MDHEN and CDR2 SYDVKM. The CDR3 totals 15 residues. CDR3 region: CASSPTGTSDQQQYF. The CDR3 DNA follows: TGTGCCAGCAGTCCGACCGGGACTAGCGACCAACAGCAGTACTTC.